This is a list of T cell receptor beta chains from one sample in a study of blood T cells in healthy people across ages. MiXCR, applied by TCRdb to the 5' RACE reads, yields one record per CDR3 protein. The table includes roughly 730,000 distinct CDR3 sequences, roughly 56% detected once. The sequencing input was blood. These receptors were collected from a man aged 40-49 years in good health. Both conserved end residues are part of each CDR3. Fields, in order: J gene, D gene, V gene, clone size, CDR3 protein, CDR3 DNA. The D gene is left open where the match is weak. Clone size, where shown, is once, few, many, or a class for clones that have expanded.

TRBJ2-1,-,TRBV29-1,-,CSVDRTPDNYNEQFF,TGCAGCGTTGACCGGACCCCTGATAACTACAATGAGCAGTTCTTC
TRBJ1-2,-,TRBV7-2,-,CASSLVKDLGGYTF,TGTGCCAGCAGCTTAGTAAAGGATTTGGGAGGCTACACCTTC
TRBJ2-7,-,TRBV20-1,once,CSAPRTDSYEQYF,TGCAGTGCTCCGCGGACAGATAGCTACGAGCAGTACTTC
TRBJ2-7,-,TRBV18,many,CASSPGHLYEQYF,TGTGCCAGCTCCCCGGGACACCTATACGAGCAGTACTTC
TRBJ1-2,-,TRBV29-1,-,CSVEDPGNYNYGYTF,TGCAGCGTTGAAGATCCGGGTAATTACAACTATGGCTACACCTTC
TRBJ2-5,-,TRBV2,few,CARGADPQETQYF,TGTGCCAGGGGAGCTGACCCGCAAGAGACCCAGTACTTC
TRBJ2-7,TRBD1,TRBV5-1,few,CASSTGQGAAQNEQYF,TGCGCCAGCAGCACCGGACAGGGGGCGGCCCAGAACGAGCAGTACTTC
TRBJ2-3,TRBD1,TRBV13,-,CASSLGTGADTQYF,TGTGCCAGCAGCTTAGGCACAGGGGCAGATACGCAGTATTTT
TRBJ1-6,-,TRBV5-5,-,CASSTNFWVFNSPLHF,TGTGCCAGCAGTACTAATTTTTGGGTGTTTAATTCACCCCTCCACTTT
TRBJ1-6,-,TRBV27,few,CASSLLGANYSPLHF,TGTGCCAGCAGTTTACTGGGGGCTAACTATTCACCCCTCCACTTT
TRBJ1-2,-,TRBV6-2/TRBV6-3,-,CASSQTWGYTF,TGTGCCAGCAGCCAAACATGGGGCTACACCTTC
TRBJ2-5,-,TRBV29-1,-,CSAATTLKETQYF,TGCAGCGCTGCGACTACGTTAAAAGAGACCCAGTACTTC
TRBJ1-2,-,TRBV7-2,-,CANSLDRPRADPNYGYTF,TGTGCCAACAGCTTAGATCGTCCCAGGGCGGATCCTAACTATGGCTACACCTTC
TRBJ2-5,TRBD2,TRBV20-1,few,CSASGGRAVETQYF,TGCAGTGCTAGTGGAGGGAGGGCCGTAGAGACCCAGTACTTC
TRBJ2-3,-,TRBV6-5,-,CAIRVTAGTDTQYF,TGTGCCATCCGAGTAACTGCTGGCACAGATACGCAGTATTTT
TRBJ2-1,TRBD1,TRBV12-3/TRBV12-4,-,CASSTWTGADEQFF,TGTGCCAGCAGTACCTGGACAGGGGCGGATGAGCAGTTCTTC
TRBJ2-1,-,TRBV12-3/TRBV12-4,-,CASSPRWQDRYNEQFF,TGTGCCAGCAGTCCTCGGTGGCAGGACCGCTACAATGAGCAGTTCTTC
TRBJ1-4,TRBD1,TRBV5-1,few,CASSLGTGQFNEKLFF,TGCGCCAGCAGCTTGGGAACGGGACAGTTTAATGAAAAACTGTTTTTT
TRBJ1-5,-,TRBV20-1,few,CSAPPAAGEQPQHF,TGCAGTGCTCCCCCGGCGGCAGGGGAACAGCCCCAGCATTTT
TRBJ2-7,-,TRBV28,few,CASSVGGQGAEQYF,TGTGCCAGCAGTGTCGGGGGGCAAGGGGCCGAGCAGTACTTC
TRBJ2-4,-,TRBV15,few,CATSRGLRENIQYF,TGTGCCACCAGCAGAGGATTACGAGAGAACATTCAGTACTTC
TRBJ1-2,-,TRBV7-2,few,CASSSDGGAVSGYTF,TGTGCCAGCAGCTCCGACGGGGGGGCCGTGTCGGGCTACACCTTC
TRBJ2-3,TRBD2,TRBV3-1,-,CASSQLAGVTDTQYF,TGTGCCAGCAGCCAGCTAGCGGGGGTCACAGATACGCAGTATTTT
TRBJ1-1,TRBD1,TRBV6-1,-,CASSEWEGQRAFF,TGTGCCAGCAGTGAATGGGAGGGACAGCGAGCTTTCTTT
TRBJ2-7,TRBD2,TRBV6-5,once,CATLGSLAGEGYEQYF,TGTGCCACCCTGGGGTCACTAGCGGGAGAGGGATACGAGCAGTACTTC
TRBJ2-3,TRBD2,TRBV20-1,-,CSARGLAGGGHTDTQYF,TGCAGTGCTAGAGGACTAGCGGGGGGCGGCCACACAGATACGCAGTATTTT
TRBJ2-5,-,TRBV4-2,-,CASSQDGSKQYF,TGTGCCAGCAGCCAAGATGGTAGCAAGCAGTACTTC
TRBJ2-7,TRBD2,TRBV7-9,-,CASSPALAGGSYEQYF,TGTGCCAGCAGTCCGGCGCTAGCGGGAGGATCGTACGAGCAGTACTTC
TRBJ1-2,TRBD1,TRBV3-1,few,CASQKSGTGGVYGYTF,TGTGCCAGCCAAAAATCCGGGACAGGGGGCGTCTATGGCTACACCTTC
TRBJ2-5,TRBD2,TRBV10-3,-,CAISESIAGEPYNEQYF,TGCGCCATCAGTGAGTCGATAGCGGGAGAGCCCTACAATGAGCAGTACTTC
TRBJ2-7,TRBD2,TRBV20-1,few,CSAREPASGTYEQYF,TGCAGTGCTAGAGAACCAGCTAGCGGGACCTACGAGCAGTACTTC
TRBJ1-2,-,TRBV7-2,-,CASSARTDYGYTF,TGTGCCAGCAGCGCCCGGACGGACTATGGCTACACCTTC
TRBJ2-1,-,TRBV11-2,once,CASSLRFGRVSGANEQFF,TGTGCCAGCAGCTTAAGGTTCGGCCGTGTTTCAGGGGCCAATGAGCAGTTCTTC
TRBJ1-1,-,TRBV29-1,-,CSVELGEAFF,TGCAGCGTTGAATTAGGGGAAGCTTTCTTT
TRBJ2-7,TRBD2,TRBV7-8,few,CASSPRRASGRWSYEQYF,TGTGCCAGCAGCCCTCGCAGGGCTAGCGGGAGATGGTCCTACGAGCAGTACTTC
TRBJ2-1,-,TRBV7-2,-,CASSKAVSRSYNEQFF,TGTGCCAGCAGCAAAGCGGTCTCTCGCTCCTACAATGAGCAGTTCTTC
TRBJ2-7,-,TRBV6-4,-,CASRPPSREQYF,TGTGCCAGCAGACCTCCATCCCGCGAGCAGTACTTC
TRBJ1-5,-,TRBV6-2/TRBV6-3,-,CASSYRPRSQPQHF,TGTGCCAGCAGTTACCGGCCCCGATCTCAGCCCCAGCATTTT
TRBJ2-5,-,TRBV29-1,-,CSVDPNAETQYF,TGCAGCGTTGACCCGAACGCGGAGACCCAGTACTTC
TRBJ2-3,-,TRBV7-9,-,CASSLLQTDTQYF,TGTGCCAGCAGCTTACTACAGACAGATACGCAGTATTTT
TRBJ2-2,-,TRBV5-1,-,CASSGDSFTGKLFF,TGCGCCAGCAGCGGCGACAGTTTCACCGGGAAGCTGTTTTTT
TRBJ2-1,-,TRBV29-1,-,CSGSRGGANYNEQFF,TGCAGCGGCTCTAGGGGCGGTGCTAACTACAATGAGCAGTTCTTC
TRBJ1-6,-,TRBV25-1,-,CASTGEGYSPLHF,TGTGCCAGCACTGGGGAGGGATATTCACCCCTCCACTTT
TRBJ2-7,-,TRBV29-1,-,CSVGGAREQYF,TGCAGCGTTGGGGGCGCTCGCGAGCAGTACTTC